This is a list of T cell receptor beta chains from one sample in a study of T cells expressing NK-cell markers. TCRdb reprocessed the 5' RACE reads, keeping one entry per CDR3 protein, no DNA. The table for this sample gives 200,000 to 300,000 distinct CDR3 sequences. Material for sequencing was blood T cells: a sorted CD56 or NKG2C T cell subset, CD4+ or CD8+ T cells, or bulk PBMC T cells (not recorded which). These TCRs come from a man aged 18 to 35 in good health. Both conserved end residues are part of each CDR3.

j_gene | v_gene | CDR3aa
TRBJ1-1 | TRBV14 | CASSQDQVGQGGTEAFF
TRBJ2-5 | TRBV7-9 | CASRGALAGAPQIYF
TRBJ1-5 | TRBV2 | CASSVGGDDQPQHF
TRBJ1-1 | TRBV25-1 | CASRDRLNTEAFF
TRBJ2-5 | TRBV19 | CASSIRSGSQETQYF
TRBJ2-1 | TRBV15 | CATSRVVGAVYNEQFF
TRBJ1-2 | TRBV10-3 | CAISKDRGERGYTF
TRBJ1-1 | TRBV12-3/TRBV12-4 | CASSIPGPPNTEAFF
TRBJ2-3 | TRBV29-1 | CSVEGGLDRSASTDTQYF
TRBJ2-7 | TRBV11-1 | CASSPPGSGSRVSYEQYF
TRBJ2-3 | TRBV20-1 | CSARLAGGSISSTDTQYF
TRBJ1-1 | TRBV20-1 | CSLSIRSEAFF
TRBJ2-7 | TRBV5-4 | CASSPQGDRSSYEQYF
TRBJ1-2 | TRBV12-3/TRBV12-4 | CASTRVDGYGYTF
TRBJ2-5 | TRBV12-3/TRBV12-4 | CASSTSGTSGETQYF
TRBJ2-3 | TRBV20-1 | CSARDIQADTQYF
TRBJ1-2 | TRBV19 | CASSMAGLGGYTF
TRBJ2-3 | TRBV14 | CASSRDRGADTQYF
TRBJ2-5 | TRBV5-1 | CASSLQSGSGETQYF
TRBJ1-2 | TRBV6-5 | CASSYGSYGYTF
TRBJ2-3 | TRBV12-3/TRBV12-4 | CASSMSDTQYF
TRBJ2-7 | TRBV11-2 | CASSFFGGTEQYF
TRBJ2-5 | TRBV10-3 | CAISVQGASETQYF
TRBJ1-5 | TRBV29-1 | CSVDLGSNQPQHF
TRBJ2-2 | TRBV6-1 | CASMGANTGELFF
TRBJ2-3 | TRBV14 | CASSQDVRGRSTDTQYF
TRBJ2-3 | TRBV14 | CASSRRQGADTQYF
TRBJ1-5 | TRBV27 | CASSRAGSSNQPQHF
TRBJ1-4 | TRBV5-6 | CASSPDGNNEKLFF
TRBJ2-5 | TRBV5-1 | CASSLRLLEETQYF
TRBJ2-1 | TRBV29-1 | CSVGPIGGSSYNEQFF
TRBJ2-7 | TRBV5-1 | CASSAGRGLERYEQYF
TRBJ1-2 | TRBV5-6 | CASSFLPGTNYGYTF
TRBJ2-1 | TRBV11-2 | CASGGGPYNEQFF
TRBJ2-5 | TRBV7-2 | CASSSGQGGETQYF
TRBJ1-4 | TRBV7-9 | CASSLDEKLFF
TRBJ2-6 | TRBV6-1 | CASSQQGLLGANVLTF
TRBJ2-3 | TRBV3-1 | CASSQGLPGDTQYF
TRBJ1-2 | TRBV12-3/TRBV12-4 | CASSYEGVSYGYTF
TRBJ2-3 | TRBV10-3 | CAISESIGGRTDTQYF
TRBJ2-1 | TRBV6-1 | CASSQISGSYNEQFF
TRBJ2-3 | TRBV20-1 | CSAQSGSSADTQYF
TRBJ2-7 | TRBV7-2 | CASSLDAGPFYEQYF
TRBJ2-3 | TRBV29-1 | CSGTRQGWTDTQYF
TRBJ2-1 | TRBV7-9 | CASSPTGASGNNEQFF
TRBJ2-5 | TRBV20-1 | CSAWTGSRAQYF
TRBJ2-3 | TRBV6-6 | CASGTTGRDTQYF
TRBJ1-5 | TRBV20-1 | CSARTGGSSNQPQHF
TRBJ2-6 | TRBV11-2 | CASSLFGQREAEVPGANVLTF
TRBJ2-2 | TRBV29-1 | CSASVAGGTGELFF
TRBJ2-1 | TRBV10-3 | CAISTLLAGESSYNEQFF
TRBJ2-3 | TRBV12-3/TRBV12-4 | CASSRDIWTDTQYF
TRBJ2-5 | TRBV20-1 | CSASDPTSLQETQYF
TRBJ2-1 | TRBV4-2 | CASSRGGADNEQFF